The rows below give T cell receptor beta chains drawn from one sample of a study of CD8 T cells in ankylosing spondylitis. One entry per CDR3 protein results from TCRdb running MiXCR on the 5' RACE reads. The data contain approximately 350,000 distinct CDR3 sequences, roughly 14% of them seen just once; the ten biggest clones take up approximately 1%. Sequencing was performed on blood, either unsorted or a sorted T cell fraction (not recorded which). The receptors were gathered from a male donor with ankylosing spondylitis or in good health (not recorded which). Both conserved end residues are part of each CDR3.

V	J	CDR3
TRBV15	TRBJ2-1	CATSGRLAGYYNEQFF
TRBV5-1	TRBJ2-5	CASSLDGGAETQYF
TRBV20-1	TRBJ1-5	CSGTTGGNQPQHF
TRBV5-1	TRBJ2-1	CASRRPGGELNNEQFF
TRBV5-8	TRBJ2-7	CASSAGTSGTYEQYF
TRBV6-1	TRBJ2-7	CASSPGGSMTYEQYF
TRBV20-1	TRBJ2-2	CSARSGRAPTGELFF
TRBV5-5	TRBJ1-2	CASSWSGTARTNYGYTF
TRBV10-2	TRBJ1-5	CASRGNQPQHF
TRBV5-6	TRBJ1-2	CASSPDRGYSNYGYTF
TRBV4-1	TRBJ1-5	CASSQGNRDDSNQPQHF
TRBV25-1	TRBJ1-5	CASSWTGEEPQHF
TRBV20-1	TRBJ2-5	CSARDGAGGPLETQYF
TRBV24-1	TRBJ2-7	CATSDSGKGGIHEQYF
TRBV5-1	TRBJ2-5	CASSLELAGGPRETQYF
TRBV6-5	TRBJ2-7	CASSYRQNSYEQYF
TRBV10-3	TRBJ1-4	CAIRDSKNEKLFF
TRBV5-4	TRBJ2-5	CASSLAGTGLSETQYF
TRBV5-1	TRBJ2-1	CASSNSLGGPNEQFF
TRBV13	TRBJ2-7	CASSLGLTQSYEQYF